Many counts were recorded for the clone carrying this T cell receptor (beta chain). This sample was taken from a study of early T cells in non-severe SARS-CoV-2 infection. TCRdb independently ran MiXCR on the 5' RACE reads; one entry per CDR3 protein. The data contain nearly 110,000 distinct CDR3 sequences, 11% of them singletons. Germline CDR1 is SNHLY and CDR2 is FYNNEI. Trimming pared 8 bases from V and 11 bases from J, leaving 16 bases between. The CDR3 consists of 12 residues. This receptor was identified in an adult who was a healthcare worker with PCR-confirmed SARS-CoV-2 infection or an uninfected control (not recorded which). The chain links TRBV2 to TRBJ2-1, with D possibly TRBD2 on 6 matching bases. Sequencing was performed on whole blood. CDR3 coding DNA: TGTGCCAGCGAAGCCGGGGACTGGAAGCAGTTCTTC. The encoded protein is CASEAGDWKQFF. Looking up the rest from reference TRBV2 and TRBJ2-1 gives the full variable domain: EPEVTQTPSHQVTQMGQEVILRCVPISNHLYFYWYRQILGQKVEFLVSFYNNEISEKSEIFDDQFSVERPDGSNFTLKIRSTKLEDSAMYFCASEAGDWKQFFGPGTRLTVL.